This entry is about one T cell receptor beta chain. Antigen unknown. Peripheral blood and lesional scalp punch biopsies were taken from alopecia areata patients. This entry comes from a study of CD8+ T cells in alopecia areata. The overall study: Twice a day, 5 to 10 mg of oral tofacitinib was administered to treated patients. Tofacitinib dosing lasted 6 to 18 months, which was then followed by 6 months off drug. Study findings and constraints: Resident alphabeta T-cell populations of normal skin are likewise subject to sequencing in scalp samples.

Extraction and reverse transcription of RNA yielded cDNA as the sequencing template. Sequencing used immunoSEQ multiplex PCR; TCRdb keeps in-frame clones, though not all of them. The sample lists about 140,000 clones, 51% occurring once. With 3 bases removed from V and 11 bases from J, the gap between germline ends came to 19 bases. The CDR3 covers 14 residues. CDR1 is MGHDK and CDR2 is SYGVNS in the germline V gene. This specimen was CD4+ T cells sorted from blood, taken at week 0. This chain uses TRBV25-1 with TRBJ1-1; D unresolved. This clonotype originated in a human donor with alopecia areata. CDR3 nucleotide sequence: TGTGCCAGCAGTGACCTAGGGCCATCGGGAAGGGCTTTCTTT. This gives the protein CASSDLGPSGRAFF.